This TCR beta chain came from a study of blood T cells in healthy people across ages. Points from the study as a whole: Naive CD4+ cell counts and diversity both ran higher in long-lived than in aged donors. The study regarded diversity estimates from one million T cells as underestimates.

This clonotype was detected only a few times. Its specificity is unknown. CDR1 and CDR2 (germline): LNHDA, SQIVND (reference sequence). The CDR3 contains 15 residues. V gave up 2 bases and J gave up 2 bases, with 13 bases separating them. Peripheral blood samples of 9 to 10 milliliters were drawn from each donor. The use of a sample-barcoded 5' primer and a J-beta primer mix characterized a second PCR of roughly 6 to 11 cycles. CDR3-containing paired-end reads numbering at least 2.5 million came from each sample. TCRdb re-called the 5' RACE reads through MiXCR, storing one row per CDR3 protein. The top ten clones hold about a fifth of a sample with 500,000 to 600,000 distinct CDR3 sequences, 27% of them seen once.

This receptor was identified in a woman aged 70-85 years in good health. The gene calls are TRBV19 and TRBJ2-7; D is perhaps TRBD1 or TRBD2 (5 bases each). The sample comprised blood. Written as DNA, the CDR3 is TGTGCCAGTAGTATAACAGGAGGATTTACCTACGAGCAGTACTTC. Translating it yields CASSITGGFTYEQYF.